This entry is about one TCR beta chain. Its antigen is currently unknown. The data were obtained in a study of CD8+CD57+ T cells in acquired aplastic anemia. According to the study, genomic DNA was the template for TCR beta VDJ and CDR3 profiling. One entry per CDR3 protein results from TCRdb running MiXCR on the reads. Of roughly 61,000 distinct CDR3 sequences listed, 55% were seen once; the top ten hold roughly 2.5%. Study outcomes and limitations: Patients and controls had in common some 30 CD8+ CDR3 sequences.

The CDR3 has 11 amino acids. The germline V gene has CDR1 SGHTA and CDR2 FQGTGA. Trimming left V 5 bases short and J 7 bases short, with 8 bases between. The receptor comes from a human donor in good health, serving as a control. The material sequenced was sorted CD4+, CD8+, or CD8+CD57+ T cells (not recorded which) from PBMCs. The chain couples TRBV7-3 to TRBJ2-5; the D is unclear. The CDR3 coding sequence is TGTGCCAGCAGCCCTACCGGGACCCAGTACTTC. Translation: CASSPTGTQYF.